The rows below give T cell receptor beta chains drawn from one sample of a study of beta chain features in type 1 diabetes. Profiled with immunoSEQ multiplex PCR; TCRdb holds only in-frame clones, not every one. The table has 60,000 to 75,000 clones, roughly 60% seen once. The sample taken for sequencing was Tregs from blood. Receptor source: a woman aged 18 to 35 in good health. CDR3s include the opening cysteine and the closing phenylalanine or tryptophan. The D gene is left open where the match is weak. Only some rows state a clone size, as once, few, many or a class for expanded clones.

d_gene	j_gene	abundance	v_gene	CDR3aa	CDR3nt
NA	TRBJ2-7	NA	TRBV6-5	CASSYSARANEQYF	TGTGCCAGCAGTTACTCAGCCAGGGCGAACGAGCAGTACTTC
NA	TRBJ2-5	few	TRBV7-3	CASSFGQGKTQYF	TGTGCCAGCAGCTTCGGGCAGGGGAAGACCCAGTACTTC
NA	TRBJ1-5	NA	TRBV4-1	CASSQDRRGYQPQHF	TGCGCCAGCAGCCAAGATAGGCGGGGGTATCAGCCCCAGCATTTT
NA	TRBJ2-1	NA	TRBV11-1	CASSSWTAISYNEQFF	TGTGCCAGCAGCTCTTGGACAGCTATCTCCTACAATGAGCAGTTCTTC
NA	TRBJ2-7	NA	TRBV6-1	CASTPGYYEQYF	TGTGCCAGCACTCCGGGGTACTACGAGCAGTACTTC
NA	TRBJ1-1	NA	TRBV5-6	CASSLGAGAQAFF	TGTGCCAGCAGCTTGGGCGCAGGGGCGCAAGCTTTCTTT
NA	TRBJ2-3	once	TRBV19	CASSPRTDTQYF	TGTGCCAGCTCCCCCCGCACAGATACGCAGTATTTT
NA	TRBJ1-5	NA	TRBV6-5	CASRKEAGNQPQHF	TGTGCCAGCAGGAAAGAAGCGGGCAATCAGCCCCAGCATTTT
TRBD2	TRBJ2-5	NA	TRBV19	CASSSSGGETQYF	TGTGCCAGTAGTTCTAGCGGGGGCGAGACCCAGTACTTC
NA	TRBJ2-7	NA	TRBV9	CASSPSVRDEQYF	TGTGCCAGCAGCCCTAGCGTTCGGGACGAGCAGTACTTC
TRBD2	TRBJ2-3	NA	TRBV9	CASSVGLAGVSPRSTDTQYF	TGTGCCAGCAGCGTAGGACTAGCGGGAGTTAGTCCCCGATCCACAGATACGCAGTATTTT
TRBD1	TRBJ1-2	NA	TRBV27	CASTNRGGANYGYTF	TGTGCCAGCACTAACAGGGGGGGAGCTAACTATGGCTACACCTTC
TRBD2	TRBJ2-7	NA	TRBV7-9	CASSSIGGLAGTYEQYF	TGTGCCAGCAGCTCAATAGGGGGACTAGCGGGAACCTACGAGCAGTACTTC
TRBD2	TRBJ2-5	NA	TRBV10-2	CASTKSGSGETQYF	TGCGCCAGCACCAAAAGCGGGAGCGGAGAGACCCAGTACTTC
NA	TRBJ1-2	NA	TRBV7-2	CASSLVHLGLYGYTF	TGTGCCAGCAGCTTAGTGCACCTTGGGCTCTATGGCTACACCTTC
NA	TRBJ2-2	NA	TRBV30	CAWSVLIGRGNTGELFF	TGTGCCTGGAGTGTACTGATTGGCAGGGGGAACACCGGGGAGCTGTTTTTT
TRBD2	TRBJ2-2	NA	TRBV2	CASSGLAGGTGELFF	TGTGCCAGCAGTGGACTAGCGGGAGGCACCGGGGAGCTGTTTTTT
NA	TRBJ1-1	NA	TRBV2	CASTRQGIENTEAFF	TGTGCCAGCACTCGGCAGGGTATAGAGAACACTGAAGCTTTCTTT
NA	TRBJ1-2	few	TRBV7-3	CASSSAGGYGYTF	TGTGCCAGCAGCTCCGCCGGAGGGTATGGCTACACCTTC
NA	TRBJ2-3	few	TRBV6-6	CASSYPRRTHSGTQYF	TGTGCCAGCAGTTACCCCCGTCGGACCCATAGCGGAACGCAGTATTTT
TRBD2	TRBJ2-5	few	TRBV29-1	CSVGVGASGLGMETQYF	TGCAGCGTTGGGGTAGGGGCTAGCGGGTTAGGAATGGAGACCCAGTACTTC
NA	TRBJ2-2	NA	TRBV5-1	CASSFLRGPTGELFF	TGCGCCAGCAGCTTCCTCAGGGGACCCACCGGGGAGCTGTTTTTT
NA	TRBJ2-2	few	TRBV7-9	CASSLRGGPLGELFF	TGTGCCAGCAGCTTACGAGGGGGACCCTTAGGAGAGCTGTTTTTT
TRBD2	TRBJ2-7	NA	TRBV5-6	CASSPTSGSYEQYF	TGTGCCAGCAGCCCTACTAGCGGCTCCTACGAGCAGTACTTC
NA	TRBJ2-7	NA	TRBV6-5	CASSYSGGRVYEQYF	TGTGCCAGCAGTTACTCCGGGGGGCGGGTGTACGAGCAGTACTTC
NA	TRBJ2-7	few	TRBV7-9	CASSPGYEQYF	TGTGCCAGCAGCCCAGGCTACGAGCAGTACTTC
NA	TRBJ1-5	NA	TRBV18	CASSRSNSNQPQHF	TGTGCCAGCTCCCGCAGTAATAGCAATCAGCCCCAGCATTTT
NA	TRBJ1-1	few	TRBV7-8	CASSLVRLRNTEAFF	TGTGCCAGCAGCTTAGTTCGGTTGAGGAACACTGAAGCTTTCTTT
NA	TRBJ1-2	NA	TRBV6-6	CASRRVGQRLGYGYTF	TGTGCCAGCAGAAGGGTGGGTCAGCGGTTGGGCTATGGCTACACCTTC
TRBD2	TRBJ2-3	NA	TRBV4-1	CASSQGSGGAEDTQYF	TGCGCCAGCAGCCAAGGTAGCGGGGGTGCAGAGGATACGCAGTATTTT
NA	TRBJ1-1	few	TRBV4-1	CASSLQMNTEAFF	TGCGCCAGCAGCCTTCAGATGAACACTGAAGCTTTCTTT
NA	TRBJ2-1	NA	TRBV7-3	CASSRTAYNEQFF	TGTGCCAGCAGCAGGACAGCCTACAATGAGCAGTTCTTC
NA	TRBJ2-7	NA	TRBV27	CASSLGRVFSSYEQYF	TGTGCCAGCAGTTTAGGGCGGGTTTTTAGCTCCTACGAGCAGTACTTC
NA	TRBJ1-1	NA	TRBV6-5	CASTPLTRGAFF	TGTGCCAGCACCCCTCTGACAAGGGGAGCTTTCTTT
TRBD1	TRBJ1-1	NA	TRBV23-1	CASSQSGQGAAEAFF	TGCGCCAGCAGTCAATCGGGACAGGGGGCCGCTGAAGCTTTCTTT
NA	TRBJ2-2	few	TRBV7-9	CASSLWGSSPTNTGELFF	TGTGCCAGCAGCTTATGGGGCAGCTCACCTACTAACACCGGGGAGCTGTTTTTT
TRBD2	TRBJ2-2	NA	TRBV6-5	CASSYSPLAGAGELFF	TGTGCCAGCAGTTACTCACCCCTAGCGGGGGCCGGGGAGCTGTTTTTT
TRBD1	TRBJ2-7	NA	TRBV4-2	CASSQAGTDSYEQYF	TGTGCCAGCAGCCAAGCCGGGACAGACTCCTACGAGCAGTACTTC
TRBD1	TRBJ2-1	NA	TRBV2	CASSVTGQGGSYNEQFF	TGTGCCAGCAGTGTCACGGGACAGGGAGGCTCCTACAATGAGCAGTTCTTC
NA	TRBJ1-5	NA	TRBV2	CASSYRQDSNQPQHF	TGTGCCAGCAGTTACCGACAGGATAGCAATCAGCCCCAGCATTTT
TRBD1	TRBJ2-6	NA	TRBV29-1	CSVQTGAGANVLTF	TGCAGCGTTCAAACAGGGGCTGGGGCCAACGTCCTGACTTTC
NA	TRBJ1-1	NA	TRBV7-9	CASSSTGSTEAFF	TGTGCCAGCAGCTCAACAGGGAGCACTGAAGCTTTCTTT
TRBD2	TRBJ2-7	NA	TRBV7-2	CASSLVLAGGEQYF	TGTGCCAGCAGCTTAGTACTAGCGGGGGGCGAGCAGTACTTC
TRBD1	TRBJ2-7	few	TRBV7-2	CASSFAGTGNYEQYF	TGTGCCAGCAGTTTCGCCGGGACAGGGAACTACGAGCAGTACTTC
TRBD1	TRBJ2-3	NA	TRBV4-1	CASSLSPTGGLYTQYF	TGCGCCAGCAGCCTAAGCCCGACAGGGGGGTTGTATACGCAGTATTTT
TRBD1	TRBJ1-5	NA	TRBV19	CASSIGTGGFGNQPQHF	TGTGCCAGTAGTATAGGAACAGGGGGTTTTGGGAATCAGCCCCAGCATTTT
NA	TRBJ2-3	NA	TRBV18	CASSRQGIADTQYF	TGTGCCAGCTCACGTCAGGGGATAGCAGATACGCAGTATTTT
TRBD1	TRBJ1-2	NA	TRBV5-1	CASSLGAGGVYGYTF	TGCGCCAGCAGCTTAGGGGCAGGGGGCGTCTATGGCTACACCTTC
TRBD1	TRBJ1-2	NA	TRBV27	CASSNTGGDYGYTF	TGTGCCAGCAGTAATACAGGGGGCGACTATGGCTACACCTTC
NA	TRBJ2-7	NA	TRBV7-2	CASSQTSEYYEQYF	TGTGCCAGCAGCCAAACAAGCGAGTACTACGAGCAGTACTTC